These T cell receptor beta chains were read from a single sample in a study of Ad26.COV2.S vaccination and SARS-CoV-2 variants. Here immunoSEQ multiplex PCR was the method, and the copy in TCRdb shows in-frame clones only, minus some. The data contain about 680,000 clones, more than 80% of them seen just once; the ten biggest clones take up 1.5%. This specimen was peripheral blood, taken in a trial of Ad26.COV2.S vaccine versus placebo. All receptors derive from a person between 18 and 59 years old who received the Ad26.COV2.S COVID-19 vaccine or a placebo. Each CDR3 is given with its conserved first and last residue. Fields, in order: D gene, V gene, J gene, clone size, CDR3 protein, CDR3 DNA. A D gene is named only where the DNA matches it firmly. For some rows the clone size is stated as once, few or many, or as a class when expanded; others skip it.

d_call: -
v_call: TRBV9
j_call: TRBJ1-3
clone_size: -
cdr3_aa: CASSGRTSVVGNTIYF
cdr3_nt: TGTGCCAGCAGCGGCCGCACATCGGTAGTTGGAAACACCATATATTTT

d_call: -
v_call: TRBV15
j_call: TRBJ2-1
clone_size: -
cdr3_aa: CATSRTTSFAYNEQFF
cdr3_nt: TGTGCCACCAGCAGAACCACGTCTTTCGCCTACAATGAGCAGTTCTTC

d_call: -
v_call: TRBV30
j_call: TRBJ2-1
clone_size: -
cdr3_aa: CAWNGGPYNEQFF
cdr3_nt: TGTGCCTGGAACGGGGGCCCCTACAATGAGCAGTTCTTC

d_call: -
v_call: TRBV5-6
j_call: TRBJ2-6
clone_size: -
cdr3_aa: CASSLAGTSGANVLTF
cdr3_nt: TGTGCCAGCAGCTTGGCAGGGACCTCTGGGGCCAACGTCCTGACTTTC

d_call: TRBD1
v_call: TRBV11-2
j_call: TRBJ2-1
clone_size: -
cdr3_aa: CASSLVSDRGNEQFF
cdr3_nt: TGTGCCAGCAGCTTAGTATCGGACAGGGGAAATGAGCAGTTCTTC

d_call: -
v_call: TRBV18
j_call: TRBJ2-7
clone_size: -
cdr3_aa: CASSPQGLLYEQYF
cdr3_nt: TGTGCCAGCTCACCACAGGGATTACTCTACGAGCAGTACTTC

d_call: -
v_call: TRBV19
j_call: TRBJ2-2
clone_size: -
cdr3_aa: CASSIAANTGELFF
cdr3_nt: TGTGCCAGTAGTATCGCAGCTAACACCGGGGAGCTGTTTTTT

d_call: TRBD1
v_call: TRBV10-3
j_call: TRBJ2-1
clone_size: -
cdr3_aa: CAISSAGGTYNEQFF
cdr3_nt: TGTGCCATCAGTTCGGCAGGGGGAACCTACAATGAGCAGTTCTTC

d_call: -
v_call: TRBV7-2
j_call: TRBJ2-2
clone_size: -
cdr3_aa: CASSPLNTGELFF
cdr3_nt: TGTGCCAGCAGCCCACTAAACACCGGGGAGCTGTTTTTT

d_call: -
v_call: TRBV7-3
j_call: TRBJ2-1
clone_size: -
cdr3_aa: CASSEGGPQFF
cdr3_nt: TGTGCCAGCAGCGAAGGGGGGCCGCAGTTCTTC

d_call: -
v_call: TRBV3-1/TRBV3-2
j_call: TRBJ2-5
clone_size: once
cdr3_aa: CASSQDSGGAETQYF
cdr3_nt: TGTGCCAGCAGCCAAGACTCGGGGGGCGCAGAGACCCAGTACTTC

d_call: TRBD1
v_call: TRBV7-9
j_call: TRBJ2-7
clone_size: -
cdr3_aa: CASSPGTGTGLYEQYF
cdr3_nt: TGTGCCAGCAGCCCGGGAACCGGGACAGGGCTCTACGAGCAGTACTTC

d_call: -
v_call: TRBV5-1
j_call: TRBJ2-3
clone_size: -
cdr3_aa: CASSRGGGTDTQYF
cdr3_nt: TGCGCCAGCAGCAGAGGGGGAGGCACAGATACGCAGTATTTT

d_call: -
v_call: TRBV30
j_call: TRBJ2-5
clone_size: -
cdr3_aa: CAWSRGGVEETQYF
cdr3_nt: TGTGCCTGGAGTCGCGGAGGAGTTGAAGAGACCCAGTACTTC

d_call: -
v_call: TRBV19
j_call: TRBJ1-6
clone_size: -
cdr3_aa: CASREGRGSPLHF
cdr3_nt: TGTGCCAGTAGGGAGGGGCGAGGTTCACCCCTCCACTTT

d_call: TRBD2
v_call: TRBV3-1/TRBV3-2
j_call: TRBJ2-1
clone_size: -
cdr3_aa: CASSHLGTSGRAWNEQFF
cdr3_nt: TGTGCCAGCAGCCACCTCGGGACTAGCGGGAGGGCTTGGAATGAGCAGTTCTTC

d_call: TRBD2
v_call: TRBV4-2
j_call: TRBJ2-3
clone_size: -
cdr3_aa: CASSDSGVGNTDTQYF
cdr3_nt: TGTGCCAGCAGCGATAGCGGGGTAGGAAACACAGATACGCAGTATTTT

d_call: -
v_call: TRBV10-3
j_call: TRBJ1-1
clone_size: -
cdr3_aa: CAISAGNTRGTEAFF
cdr3_nt: TGTGCCATCAGTGCAGGGAATACAAGAGGCACTGAAGCTTTCTTT

d_call: TRBD1
v_call: TRBV6-5
j_call: TRBJ1-1
clone_size: -
cdr3_aa: CASRQDRGTEAFF
cdr3_nt: TGTGCCAGCAGGCAAGACAGGGGTACTGAAGCTTTCTTT

d_call: -
v_call: TRBV7-3
j_call: TRBJ2-6
clone_size: -
cdr3_aa: CASSSASGANVLTF
cdr3_nt: TGTGCCAGCAGCTCAGCCTCTGGGGCCAACGTCCTGACTTTC

d_call: -
v_call: TRBV6-5
j_call: TRBJ1-2
clone_size: -
cdr3_aa: CASSRLTGYGYTF
cdr3_nt: TGTGCCAGCAGTAGACTGACTGGGTATGGCTACACCTTC

d_call: -
v_call: TRBV7-8
j_call: TRBJ2-3
clone_size: -
cdr3_aa: CASSNAGVTDTQYF
cdr3_nt: TGTGCCAGCAGCAACGCAGGGGTCACAGATACGCAGTATTTT